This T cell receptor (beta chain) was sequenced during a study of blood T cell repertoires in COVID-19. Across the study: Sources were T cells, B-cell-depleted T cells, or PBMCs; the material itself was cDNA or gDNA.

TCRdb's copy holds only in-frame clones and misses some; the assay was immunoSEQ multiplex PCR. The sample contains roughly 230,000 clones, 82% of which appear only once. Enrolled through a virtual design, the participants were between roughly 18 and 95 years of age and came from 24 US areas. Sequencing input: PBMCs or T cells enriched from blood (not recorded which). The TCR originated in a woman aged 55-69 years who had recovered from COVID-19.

CDR3 sequence (DNA): TGTGCCAGCAGCCTGACAGGGGACAATAGCAATCAGCCCCAGCATTTT. Translated, it gives CASSLTGDNSNQPQHF. V is TRBV2 and J is TRBJ1-5; 8 positions agree with TRBD1. The junction had 7 bases not matched to a gene; V was cut back by 6 bases and J by 0 bases. Germline CDR1 SNHLY, CDR2 FYNNEI. CDR3 length equals 16 residues.